The text below deals with one TCR beta chain. Its cognate antigen is unknown. Sequencing used immunoSEQ v3.0 at survey level. Roughly 35,000-50,000 T-cell genomes per sample were the sequencing target. Here immunoSEQ multiplex PCR was the method, and the copy in TCRdb shows in-frame clones only, minus some. The sample holds about 30,000 clones, over 90% seen once. This specimen belongs to a study of long-term antiretroviral therapy in people with HIV. Samples held about 0.9-11 million cryopreserved PBMC, and DNA extraction followed. General study points: Every time point showed a repertoire led by clones expanded before ART. Information on adherence to ART, viral resistance or therapy changes was unavailable.

The sequence was collected from a woman in her 40s with HIV. The material was unsorted PBMCs, obtained approximately 6.3 years after starting antiretroviral therapy.

The CDR3 sequence is CASTDGREQYF. DNA of the CDR3: TGTGCCAGCACGGACGGGAGAGAGCAGTACTTC. The J gene is TRBJ2-7, the V gene TRBV6-6, with TRBD2 as a possible D gene (6 bases). CDR3 length: 11 residues. Germline lookup yields CDR1 MNHNY and CDR2 SVGAGI (reference sequence). The V end was cut by 7 bases, the J end by 7 bases, with 11 bases between.